Sequencing of this T cell receptor beta chain was carried out in a study of blood T cell repertoires in COVID-19. This CDR3 contains 13 residues. V trimming: 1 base; J trimming: 8 bases; junction bases outside the gene matches: 4. CDR1 and CDR2 from the germline V gene are SGHRS and YFSETQ. Produced via immunoSEQ multiplex PCR; TCRdb's table is partial and in-frame only. The sample contains 200,000 to 250,000 clones, less than 90% of which appear only once. V and J are TRBV5-1 and TRBJ1-2, with 8 bases that match TRBD1. This receptor was identified in a woman aged 30 to 39 who had been exposed to COVID-19. Sequenced material: PBMCs or T cells enriched from blood (not recorded which). CDR3 residues: CASSLLQGEGYTF. The CDR3 nucleotides read TGCGCCAGCAGCTTGTTACAGGGGGAAGGCTACACCTTC.